These 12 T cell receptor beta chains were all obtained from the same sample, sequenced in a study of control samples from healthy donors and cancer patients. The repertoire was sequenced with immunoSEQ multiplex PCR; TCRdb's copy has only in-frame clones and lacks some. The sample has around 75,000 clones, around 92% seen once; the top ten hold 5.8%. The material sequenced was blood. Every receptor here comes from a woman aged 60-75 years in good health.

The V and J genes are TRBV4-1 and TRBJ1-1; 8 nucleotides line up with TRBD1. Germline V gene sequence: CDR1 MGHRA, CDR2 YSYEKL. There are 12 residues in the CDR3. V lost 3 bases to trimming and J lost 11 bases; unmatched junction nucleotides: 5. In DNA form, the CDR3 reads TGCGCCAGCAGCCATGGACAGGGTACGGCTTTCTTT. Translating it yields CASSHGQGTAFF.

The chain combines TRBV5-1 with TRBJ2-1; D unclear. Germline CDR1 SGHRS, CDR2 YFSETQ. Between the trimmed V and J ends, which lost 0 bases and 9 bases, there was a span of 13 bases. The CDR3 contains 14 residues. This CDR3 is CASSLVRALGEQFF. In nucleotides, the CDR3 is TGCGCCAGCAGCTTGGTGAGAGCCCTGGGTGAGCAGTTCTTC.

Points on this clone: Other nucleotide sequences from this sample produce the same CDR3. The chain links TRBV27 to TRBJ2-7, with 9 bases aligning to TRBD2. Germline V gives CDR1 MNHEY, CDR2 SMNVEV (reference sequence). There are 16 residues in the CDR3. The trim removed 0 bases at V and 3 bases at J, leaving 6 bases unmatched. CDR3 nucleotide sequence: TGTGCCAGCAGTTTATCCCGGACTAGCGTACACTACGAGCAGTACTTC. Protein sequence: CASSLSRTSVHYEQYF.

This CDR3 is CASSETGQGLYEQYF. CDR3 in DNA: TGCGCCAGCAGTGAGACGGGACAGGGGTTGTACGAGCAGTACTTC. The rearrangement links TRBV10-2 to TRBJ2-7; 10 nucleotides align to TRBD1. CDR3 length: 15 residues. J was trimmed by 4 bases and V by 2 bases; bases with no gene match: 5. The germline gives CDR1 WSHSY, CDR2 SAAADI.

This chain connects TRBV7-2 to TRBJ2-7; D is unresolved. V dropped 3 bases and J dropped 0 bases, with 9 bases sitting between them. CDR3 size: 14 residues. The germline gives CDR1 SGHTA, CDR2 FQGNSA. The CDR3 loop reads CASSFMASSYEQYF. The DNA of the CDR3 is TGTGCCAGCAGCTTTATGGCGTCCTCCTACGAGCAGTACTTC.

The chain carries TRBV29-1 and TRBJ2-2; 7 nucleotides match TRBD1. The V gene end was trimmed by 5 bases and the J gene end by 4 bases; junction bases not matched to a gene: 7. The CDR3 contains 14 residues. The germline V gene has CDR1 SQVTM and CDR2 ANQGSEA. The CDR3 DNA reads TGCAGCGTTACAGACAGGGCCGGCACCGGGGAGCTGTTTTTT. This encodes CSVTDRAGTGELFF.

The chain couples TRBV4-1 to TRBJ2-7; 9 nucleotides agree with TRBD1. Germline lookup yields CDR1 MGHRA and CDR2 YSYEKL. The V segment lost 1 base and the J segment 3 bases; nucleotides outside the gene matches: 7. The CDR3 is made up of 16 amino acids. CDR3 amino acids: CASSQGPGQGGYEQYF. CDR3 coding DNA: TGCGCCAGCAGCCAAGGTCCGGGACAGGGAGGCTACGAGCAGTACTTC.

The chain employs TRBV28 and TRBJ2-3; TRBD1 or TRBD2 may be the D gene (5 bases each). Germline assignment: CDR1 MDHEN and CDR2 SYDVKM. The length of the CDR3 is 15 residues. The V gene lost 4 bases and the J gene lost 1 base, with 12 bases spanning the gap. The DNA for the CDR3 is TGTGCCAGCAGTTCACGGGACGGTCGCACAGATACGCAGTATTTT. The encoded protein is CASSSRDGRTDTQYF.

The rearrangement uses TRBV6-4 and TRBJ2-1; 9 bases are a match to TRBD1. J gave up 6 bases and V 5 bases, and 8 bases lay outside the gene matches. The CDR3 contains 15 residues. In germline, CDR1 is MRHNA, CDR2 SNTAGT. In DNA, the CDR3 is TGTGCCAGCAGTCCCAATGGACAGGGGATCAATGAGCAGTTCTTC. Translation: CASSPNGQGINEQFF.

This chain joins TRBV5-5 and TRBJ1-2; tentative D call: TRBD1 (5 bases). There are 13 residues in the CDR3. Per germline, CDR1 SGHKS and CDR2 YYEKEE (reference sequence). Between the trimmed V and J ends, which lost 4 bases and 8 bases, there was a span of 15 bases. CDR3 amino acids: CASSRDLVEGYTF. In DNA, the CDR3 is TGTGCCAGCAGCAGGGACCTCGTAGAGGGCTACACCTTC.

The rearrangement joins TRBV5-1 to TRBJ1-6; the D is unclear. This CDR3 has 13 amino acids. Germline V gene lookup returns CDR1 SGHRS and CDR2 YFSETQ. The ends were cut back, 0 bases at V and 12 bases at J, with 10 bases in the middle. CDR3 protein: CASSLGGPEPLHF. CDR3 DNA: TGCGCCAGCAGCTTGGGAGGGCCGGAACCCCTCCACTTT.

This clone occurred a few times. The rearrangement links TRBV5-1 to TRBJ2-1; no clear D gene. The V end lost 4 bases, the J end lost 5 bases, and 10 bases lay between the germline ends. CDR3 size: 13 residues. In germline, CDR1 is SGHRS, CDR2 YFSETQ. CDR3 in DNA: TGCGCCAGCAGCCGGATACGGGACAATGAGCAGTTCTTC. This codes for CASSRIRDNEQFF.